The entry that follows covers one T cell receptor (beta chain) sequence. Antigen specificity is unknown. The data derive from a study of cytomegalovirus exposure and HLA in healthy donors. The PCR contained 60 Vbeta and 13 Jbeta primers. Method: immunoSEQ multiplex PCR; TCRdb's copy keeps in-frame clones and lacks some. This table has about 160,000 clones, over 75% appearing once. With V trimmed by 5 bases and J by 4 bases, 4 bases remained unmatched. The CDR3 covers 14 residues. From germline, CDR1 is MNHEY and CDR2 SVGAGI. Findings of the study overall: 87-base-pair reads could not separate some V segments, including TRBV6-2 and TRBV6-3.

The clonotype originates from a woman aged 45-59 years in good health and CMV-seropositive. V gene TRBV6-5 combines with J gene TRBJ1-3; 8 nucleotides line up with TRBD1. Material for sequencing was PBMCs. The CDR3 bases are TGTGCCAGCAGTCGGACAGGGAGAGGAAACACCATATATTTT. As protein: CASSRTGRGNTIYF.